Listed here are 16 T cell receptor beta chains from one sample, sequenced in a study of T cells in women clearing cervical HPV infection. Sequencing was performed with immunoSEQ multiplex PCR; in TCRdb, only in-frame clones are kept and a portion is missing. Its table records 23,000 or so clones. What was sequenced was blood buffy coat. These receptors came from a woman between 18 and 69 years old with a cervical HPV16 infection that either progressed to CIN3+ or cleared (not recorded which).

Worth noting for this clone: With the read ending 3 residues before the CDR3 end, the germline J gene is used to fill in that end. The rearrangement joins TRBV2 to TRBJ1-4, with D unresolved. CDR3 size: 13 residues. Germline V gives CDR1 SNHLY, CDR2 FYNNEI. V was cut by 7 bases and J by 1 base, with 7 bases left in between. The sequenced part of the CDR3 DNA is TGTGCCAGCATACCCGGAACTAATGAAAAA. Translated: CASIPGTNEK. The whole CDR3 protein is CASIPGTNEKLFF. Combining the CDR3 with reference TRBV2 and TRBJ1-4 gives the whole variable domain EPEVTQTPSHQVTQMGQEVILRCVPISNHLYFYWYRQILGQKVEFLVSFYNNEISEKSEIFDDQFSVERPDGSNFTLKIRSTKLEDSAMYFCASIPGTNEKLFFGSGTQLSVL.

A word on this clone: Coverage ceases 3 residues before the CDR3 finishes, and the germline J gene fills in the end. The V call is TRBV5-1, the J call TRBJ2-1; 14 bases align to TRBD2. Germline-derived CDR1 and CDR2 are SGHRS and YFSETQ. With 0 bases clipped from V and 4 bases from J, the junction kept 9 bases outside the gene matches. The CDR3 is made up of 19 amino acids. The CDR3: CASSLGEGLAGAEYNEQFF. The part of the CDR3 DNA that was read is TGCGCCAGCAGCTTGGGGGAGGGACTAGCGGGAGCGGAATACAATGAG. Variable domain in full (rest from reference TRBV5-1 and TRBJ2-1): KAGVTQTPRYLIKTRGQQVTLSCSPISGHRSVSWYQQTPGQGLQFLFEYFSETQRNKGNFPGRFSGRQFSNSRSEMNVSTLELGDSALYLCASSLGEGLAGAEYNEQFFGPGTRLTVL.

CDR3: CASRLTGQGEKLFF. The DNA read from the CDR3 is TGTGCCAGCAGACTGACAGGACAGGGTGAAAAA. This rearrangement joins TRBV12-3 or TRBV12-4 to TRBJ1-4, with TRBD1 matching over 8 bases. The read gets to within 3 residues of the CDR3 end, and the germline J gene fills in the rest. The CDR3 spans 14 residues. V lost 6 bases and J lost 7; bases outside the gene matches: 7.

Regarding this clone: The missing CDR3 end, 3 residues past where the read stops, is filled in from the germline J gene. The chain recombines TRBV7-6 with TRBJ1-2; 7 nucleotides align to TRBD1. The CDR3 is 15 amino acids. The V gene's germline CDR1 is SGHVS and CDR2 FNYEAQ. CDR3 sequence: CASSQGVGVGNDYTF. Incomplete CDR3 DNA: TGTGCCAGCAGCCAGGGGGTAGGGGTCGGCAATGAC.

As to this clone: Read coverage stops 3 residues before the CDR3 terminus; the germline J gene supplies the remainder. J is TRBJ1-5 and V is TRBV5-6; D gene uncertain. Germline-derived CDR1 and CDR2 are SGHDT and YYEEEE. Between the trimmed V and J ends, which lost 0 bases and 2 bases, there was a span of 9 bases. The CDR3 is made up of 15 amino acids. The CDR3 DNA, read in part, is TGTGCCAGCAGCTTGGCTCTCGCGGGCAATCAGCCC. This translates into CASSLALAGNQP. In full, the CDR3 reads CASSLALAGNQPQHF.

Turning to this clone: The read stops 3 residues short of the end of the CDR3; the missing end is completed from the germline J gene. This chain joins TRBV19 and TRBJ2-7; TRBD1 matches 8 bases. Germline trimming cut 3 bases from V and 4 bases from J; bases unmatched to any gene: 11. The CDR3 extends over 16 amino acids. The germline V gene encodes CDR1 LNHDA and CDR2 SQIVND (reference sequence). The part of the CDR3 DNA that was read is TGTGCCAGTAGTATGGGGAGACAGGGGACGGGATACGAG. Protein product: CASSMGRQGTGYE. The complete CDR3 sequence is CASSMGRQGTGYEQYF.

As for this clone: The read comes to an end 3 residues before the CDR3 does, leaving the germline J gene to fill in the end. The gene calls are TRBV12-3 or TRBV12-4 and TRBJ2-1; 13 bases are a match to TRBD2. J lost 4 bases, V lost 0 bases, and 6 bases had no gene match. CDR3 length equals 18 residues. Partial CDR3 DNA: TGTGCCAGCAGTTTAGCGCAGGGACTAGCGGGATTATACAATGAG. Protein sequence: CASSLAQGLAGLYNE. The whole CDR3 protein reads CASSLAQGLAGLYNEQFF.

Regarding this clone: The junction differs from germline at one of its ends, possibly a read error. Sequencing ends 3 residues short of the CDR3 end; the germline J gene provides the rest. The chain has TRBV5-1 and TRBJ2-2, with D uncertain. The CDR3 is made up of 14 amino acids. Germline-derived CDR1 and CDR2 are SGHRS and YFSETQ. The chain's CDR3 is CARSLDPGSGELFF. CDR3 DNA (partial): TGCGCCCGCAGCTTGGACCCAGGTTCCGGGGAG.

In the case of this clone: Coverage ceases 3 residues before the CDR3 finishes, and the germline J gene fills in the end. This chain uses TRBV4-1 with TRBJ2-7; 8 nucleotides align to TRBD2. Trimming cost V 1 base and J 4 bases; bases outside gene matches: 9. Germline CDR1 MGHRA, CDR2 YSYEKL. This CDR3 region has 16 residues. The CDR3 sequence is CASSQGASGLPYEQYF. The part of the CDR3 DNA that was read is TGCGCCAGCAGCCAAGGGGCTAGCGGGTTACCTTACGAG.

A remark on this clone: The read terminates 3 residues before the CDR3 end, so the remaining end is supplied by the germline J gene. The J gene is TRBJ1-6, the V gene TRBV7-2, with 7 bases aligning to TRBD1. Looked up from germline, CDR1 is SGHTA and CDR2 is FQGNSA. This CDR3 has 15 amino acids. With V trimmed by 2 bases and J by 7 bases, 5 bases remained unmatched. The CDR3 loop reads CASSLRRQGNSPLHF. Partial CDR3 DNA: TGTGCCAGCAGCTTAAGACGACAGGGAAATTCACCC.

Points on this clone: The CDR3 end falls 3 residues outside the read, so it is completed with the germline J gene. The chain links TRBV4-1 to TRBJ2-2, with 8 bases identical to TRBD2. V dropped 0 bases and J dropped 4; count of bases not matched to a gene: 4. The germline gives CDR1 MGHRA, CDR2 YSYEKL. The CDR3 runs to 16 residues. CDR3 sequence reads: CASSQDSGLGTGELFF. CDR3 bases read: TGCGCCAGCAGCCAAGATTCGGGACTAGGCACCGGGGAG.

Note on this clone: At one boundary the junction diverges from the germline segment, which might be a read error. The read gets to within 3 residues of the CDR3 end, and the germline J gene fills in the rest. V usage is TRBV19 and J usage is TRBJ1-5, with 7 bases lining up with TRBD1. This CDR3 has 15 residues. CDR1 and CDR2 (germline): LNHDA, SQIVND (reference sequence). CDR3 DNA, as far as it was read: TGTGCCAGTAGTTTAGACAGGGTGGGAATGTTGCCC. Translated: CASSLDRVGMLP. Given in full, the CDR3 is CASSLDRVGMLPQHF. Complete variable domain (other parts from reference TRBV19 and TRBJ1-5): DGGITQSPKYLFRKEGQNVTLSCEQNLNHDAMYWYRQDPGQGLRLIYYSQIVNDFQKGDIAEGYSVSREKKESFPLTVTSAQKNPTAFYLCASSLDRVGMLPQHFGDGTRLSIL.

Turning to this clone: The read ends 3 residues before the CDR3 terminus; that terminus is restored from the germline J gene. The V and J genes are TRBV20-1 and TRBJ2-1; 10 nucleotides match TRBD2. This CDR3 is 14 amino acids long. Per germline, CDR1 DFQATT and CDR2 SNEGSKA (reference sequence). The V gene end was trimmed by 3 bases and the J gene end by 5 bases; junction bases not matched to a gene: 4. The CDR3 bases that were read are TGCAGTGCTAGGGGGACTAGCGAGAACAATGAG. It encodes CSARGTSENNE. The entire CDR3 reads CSARGTSENNEQFF.

Note on this clone: Sequencing ends 3 residues short of the CDR3 end; the germline J gene provides the rest. The same CDR3 also results from other DNA sequences found in this sample. The chain carries TRBV5-1 and TRBJ2-3, with D possibly TRBD2 on 7 matching bases. Germline V lookup: CDR1 SGHRS, CDR2 YFSETQ. Trimming stripped 1 base from V and 2 bases from J, with 26 bases between. This CDR3 is built from 20 residues. The CDR3 is CASSLPVGGTSNEPTDTQYF. The part of the CDR3 DNA that was read is TGCGCCAGCAGCTTGCCGGTGGGAGGGACAAGCAACGAACCCACAGATACG.

A word on this clone: The read falls 3 residues short of the CDR3 end, and the missing part is taken from the germline J gene. This chain joins TRBV7-9 and TRBJ1-1; D remains ambiguous. The CDR3 spans 13 residues. Per the germline V gene, CDR1 is SEHNR and CDR2 is FQNEAQ (reference sequence). The CDR3 region is CASSLEGFPRAFF. Incomplete CDR3 DNA: TGTGCCAGCAGCTTAGAAGGGTTCCCCCGG. The entire variable domain, with the rest obtained from reference TRBV7-9 and TRBJ1-1, is as follows: DTGVSQNPRHKITKRGQNVTFRCDPISEHNRLYWYRQTLGQGPEFLTYFQNEAQLEKSRLLSDRFSAERPKGSFSTLEIQRTEQGDSAMYLCASSLEGFPRAFFGQGTRLTVV.

A word on this clone: The observed sequence ends 3 residues before the CDR3 terminus, with the missing tail filled in from the germline J gene. The chain employs TRBV11-2 and TRBJ2-1, with TRBD2 identical over 11 bases. The CDR3 sequence is 15 residues long. The germline V gene has CDR1 SGHAT and CDR2 FQNNGV. J gave up 4 bases and V 5 bases, and 4 bases lay outside the gene matches. The covered CDR3 bases are TGTGCCAGCAGCGCGCTAGCGGGAGGATACAATGAG. It yields the protein CASSALAGGYNE. The complete CDR3 sequence is CASSALAGGYNEQFF.